Included here is one T cell receptor (beta chain) sequence, with context. Which antigen it targets is not known. Per-base qualities were not stored, and no clone one base away is much larger. Libraries came from RT-PCR. TCRdb records NextSeq 550 as the sequencer. Using fastp trimming at Q25 and MiXCR clonotype assembly, TCRdb reanalyzed the public sequencing data and kept in-frame beta chains. Merged by CDR3 protein, the rows form single entries marked with the most common genes and DNA. The sample has some 880,000 distinct CDR3 sequences on record, roughly 18% of them singletons. The biggest ten clones account for 6% of the sample. This entry comes from a study of patients and donors after allogeneic stem cell transplantation (dated by TCRdb to about 2020). The trim is 0 bases for V and 3 bases for J, with a gap of 16 bases between the germline ends. Counted from cysteine to phenylalanine, this CDR3 has 17 amino acids. The read is trimmed to its CDR3 DNA, 51 bases read in frame from base 1. CDR1 is given as LNHNV and CDR2 as YYDKDF, both from the germline V gene (reference sequence).

The TCR comes from a human donor who was either an allogeneic HSCT recipient or a stem cell or donor lymphocyte infusion donor (not recorded which). It is not recorded whose cells these are; they may come from a transplant donor. The chain joins TRBV15 to TRBJ2-3, with the D gene uncertain. The sequenced material came from blood, either unsorted or a sorted T cell fraction (not recorded which). CDR3 sequence: CATSRDESPFRTDTQYF. In nucleotide form, the sequence is TGTGCCACCAGCAGAGATGAGTCCCCCTTTAGAACAGATACGCAGTATTTT. With the rest looked up from the reference TRBV15 and TRBJ2-3 genes rather than sequenced, the full variable domain is DAMVIQNPRYQVTQFGKPVTLSCSQTLNHNVMYWYQQKSSQAPKLLFHYYDKDFNNEADTPDNFQSRRPNTSFCFLDIRSPGLGDTAMYLCATSRDESPFRTDTQYFGPGTRLTVL.